This T cell receptor beta chain derives from a study of T-cell reconstitution after alpha-beta-depleted transplantation in children. This clonotype showed up just a few times. Germline lookup yields CDR1 MGHRA and CDR2 YSYEKL. V was cut by 1 base and J by 3 bases, with 18 bases left in between. This CDR3 has 17 amino acids. A TCRbeta library incorporating unique molecular identifiers was prepared. TCRdb processed the PCR reads anew with MiXCR; each CDR3 protein has one entry. This table has 300,000 or so distinct CDR3 sequences, over 8% appearing once. This TCR was sampled from a human donor who donated a stem cell graft to a child with SCID. This specimen consisted of PBMCs from the stem cell graft donor, obtained from the stem cell graft. The chain joins TRBV4-1 to TRBJ1-1; tentatively, D is TRBD1 (5 bases). The CDR3 loop is CASSQGWGTRAYTEAFF. The CDR3 region has the DNA TGCGCCAGCAGCCAAGGTTGGGGGACCCGGGCCTACACTGAAGCTTTCTTT.